Reported below is one TCR beta chain. Clones were sequenced by immunoSEQ multiplex PCR, and TCRdb holds only the in-frame ones, with some missing. The sample lists 55,000 to 75,000 clones, approximately 94% occurring once. The data belong to a study of PD-1 blockade in classical Hodgkin lymphoma. V was trimmed by 3 bases and J by 4 bases, leaving 12 bases between them. From germline, CDR1 is KGHSH and CDR2 LQKENI. The CDR3 has 14 amino acids. Each patient's relapse followed autologous stem cell transplantation, and brentuximab vedotin exposure varied. The source was peripheral blood mononuclear cells (PBMCs), collected at baseline. The receptor was isolated from a human donor with classical Hodgkin lymphoma. The chain uses TRBV18 and TRBJ1-1; unclear D gene. This CDR3 is CASSPLPGSTEAFF. The CDR3 nucleotides read TGTGCCAGCTCACCCCTTCCGGGATCCACTGAAGCTTTCTTT. Based on the CDR3 plus reference TRBV18 and TRBJ1-1, the full variable domain is NAGVMQNPRHLVRRRGQEARLRCSPMKGHSHVYWYRQLPEEGLKFMVYLQKENIIDESGMPKERFSAEFPKEGPSILRIQQVVRGDSAAYFCASSPLPGSTEAFFGQGTRLTVV.